This T cell receptor (beta chain) was recorded in a study of response to subunit inactivated influenza vaccine. The ends were cut back, 5 bases at V and 4 bases at J, with 11 bases in the middle. The CDR3 length is 14 residues. Germline CDR1 is SGHVS and CDR2 is FQNEAQ. TCRdb re-derived calls from the RT-PCR reads in MiXCR, one entry per CDR3 protein. Of about 540,000 distinct CDR3 sequences listed, roughly a quarter were seen once; the top ten hold under 3.5%. Ten or more counts support this clonotype. The sample also formed part of further work on T cells expressing NK-cell markers. In that study: Libraries used 5'RACE template switching adding universal primer site and UMIs.

The clonotype was recovered from a man between 50 and 59 years old who received an inactivated influenza vaccine. The gene calls are TRBV7-8 and TRBJ2-2; a possible D gene is TRBD2 (5 bases). The source was CD4+ T cells sorted from PBMCs, collected 12 days after vaccination. The CDR3 is CASSAQTSTGELFF. In DNA form, the CDR3 reads TGTGCCAGCAGCGCCCAAACTAGCACCGGGGAGCTGTTTTTT.